This T cell receptor beta chain was captured in a study of T-cell memory formation after mild COVID-19. TCRdb re-called the 5' RACE reads through MiXCR, storing one row per CDR3 protein. The table lists about 470,000 distinct CDR3 sequences, 20% to 30% of them singletons, with around 13% in the top ten. The CDR3 spans 15 residues. V lost 0 bases, J lost 5 bases, and 7 bases stayed unmatched. The V gene's germline CDR1 is SGHKS and CDR2 YYEKEE (reference sequence). The receptor was isolated from an adult woman who had mild COVID-19 (a few samples of this study predate the infection). Cell type and time point are not known. Source material: PBMCs or a T cell subset sorted from them (not recorded which). The V and J genes are TRBV5-5 and TRBJ1-2, with 7 bases identical to TRBD1. For the CDR3, the DNA is TGTGCCAGCAGCTTGGGCCTCGGGACAGTATATGGCTACACCTTC. This translates into CASSLGLGTVYGYTF.